This T cell receptor (beta chain) comes out of a study of blood T cell repertoires in COVID-19. Turning to the study itself: Collection of acute and convalescent COVID-19 samples took place in the United States, Italy and Spain.

Repertoires were generated with immunoSEQ multiplex PCR, while TCRdb's copy carries only in-frame clones and drops some. The sample shows a few hundred thousand clones, more than 85% of them seen only once. This CDR3 is 15 amino acids long. Unmatched junction bases numbered 8, after V lost 5 bases and J lost 6 bases. Germline values: CDR1 LNHNV, CDR2 YYDKDF (reference sequence). Sequences were obtained from peripheral blood. The chain couples TRBV15 to TRBJ2-5; the match to TRBD1 covers 11 bases. The receptor was derived from a man aged 55 to 69 with acute or convalescent COVID-19. CDR3 nucleotides: TGTGCCACCAGCCCCGGGACAGGGGGTTCGAAGACCCAGTACTTC. Protein product: CATSPGTGGSKTQYF.